The clone carrying this T cell receptor beta chain was found a few times. The antigen remains undetermined. The data stem from a study of cytomegalovirus exposure and HLA in healthy donors. Whole-study results and caveats: V- and J-gene trimming in TCR beta was tied to a missense DCLRE1C variant by an analysis performed later. For most TCR beta V segments, an earlier analysis put the productive rate at about 87% or about 30% of the time. The records held CMV serostatus as the only immune exposure information.

Primers included in the PCR were 60 Vbeta and 13 Jbeta primers. Assay: immunoSEQ multiplex PCR; the TCRdb copy retains only in-frame clones and omits some. This table has around 120,000 clones, 60% to 75% appearing once. The CDR3 sequence is 15 residues long. The V gene's germline CDR1 is SGHTA and CDR2 FQGNSA. V was pared by 2 bases and J by 1 base, with 11 bases between. This chain links TRBV7-2 with TRBJ1-1; D unclear. The TCR comes from a man aged 40-49 years in good health and CMV-seropositive. Sequencing was carried out using PBMCs. The CDR3 region has the DNA TGTGCCAGCAGCTTAACTACCGGGAGGAACACTGAAGCTTTCTTT. This encodes CASSLTTGRNTEAFF. The variable domain in full, completed from reference TRBV7-2 and TRBJ1-1, reads GAGVSQSPSNKVTEKGKDVELRCDPISGHTALYWYRQSLGQGLEFLIYFQGNSAPDKSGLPSDRFSAERTGGSVSTLTIQRTQQEDSAVYLCASSLTTGRNTEAFFGQGTRLTVV.